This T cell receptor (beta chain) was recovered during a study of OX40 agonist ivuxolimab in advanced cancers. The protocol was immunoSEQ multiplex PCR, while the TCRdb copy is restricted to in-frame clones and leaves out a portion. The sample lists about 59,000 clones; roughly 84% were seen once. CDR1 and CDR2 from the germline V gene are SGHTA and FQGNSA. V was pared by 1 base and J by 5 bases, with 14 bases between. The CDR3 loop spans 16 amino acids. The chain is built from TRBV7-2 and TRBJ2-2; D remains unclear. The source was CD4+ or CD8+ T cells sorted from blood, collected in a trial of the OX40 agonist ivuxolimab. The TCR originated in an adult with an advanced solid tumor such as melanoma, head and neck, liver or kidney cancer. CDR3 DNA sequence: TGTGCCAGCAGCTTAGTAGGCGGTCCAAAGACCGGGGAGCTGTTTTTT. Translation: CASSLVGGPKTGELFF.